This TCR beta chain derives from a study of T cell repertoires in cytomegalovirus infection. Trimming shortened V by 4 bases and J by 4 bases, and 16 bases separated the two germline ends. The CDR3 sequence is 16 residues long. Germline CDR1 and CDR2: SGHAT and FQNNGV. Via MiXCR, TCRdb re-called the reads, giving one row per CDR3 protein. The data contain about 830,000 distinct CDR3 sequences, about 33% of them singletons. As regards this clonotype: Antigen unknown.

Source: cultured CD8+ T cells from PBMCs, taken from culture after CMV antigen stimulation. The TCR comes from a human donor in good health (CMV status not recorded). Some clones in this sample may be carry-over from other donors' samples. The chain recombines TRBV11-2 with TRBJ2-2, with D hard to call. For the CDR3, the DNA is TGTGCCAGCAGCTCTCGGACCATCACGGGCACCGGGGAGCTGTTTTTT. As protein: CASSSRTITGTGELFF.